This paragraph reports one T cell receptor beta chain. Its antigen is unidentified. Expressed TCRB transcripts were sequenced because the isolated RNA had all been reverse transcribed beforehand. Using immunoSEQ multiplex PCR, the repertoire was profiled, and TCRdb retains in-frame clones only, with some absent. This table has just over 450,000 clones, approximately 30% appearing once. A single heparinised blood sample, averaging around 110 mL, was obtained per donor. This specimen belongs to a study of beta chain features in type 1 diabetes. Whole-study context: Healthy donors resembled patients in age, gender and cell yields.

Whole-study results and caveats: For patients and controls alike, PCR might favor shorter templates to the same degree. Patients with type 1 diabetes showed fewer VDJ junction insertions and more deletions.

The CDR3 extends over 15 amino acids. The germline CDR1 and CDR2 sequences are MNHNY and SVGAGI (reference sequence). Deletions cut 4 bases from V and 3 bases from J, with 13 bases between. Sample: naive CD4+ T cells from blood. The chain is built from TRBV6-6 and TRBJ1-3; D unresolved. The receptor was isolated from a man younger than 35 in good health. CDR3 sequence reads: CASSSPGSSGNTIYF. In DNA, the CDR3 is TGTGCCAGCAGTTCACCGGGCTCAAGTGGAAACACCATATATTTT.